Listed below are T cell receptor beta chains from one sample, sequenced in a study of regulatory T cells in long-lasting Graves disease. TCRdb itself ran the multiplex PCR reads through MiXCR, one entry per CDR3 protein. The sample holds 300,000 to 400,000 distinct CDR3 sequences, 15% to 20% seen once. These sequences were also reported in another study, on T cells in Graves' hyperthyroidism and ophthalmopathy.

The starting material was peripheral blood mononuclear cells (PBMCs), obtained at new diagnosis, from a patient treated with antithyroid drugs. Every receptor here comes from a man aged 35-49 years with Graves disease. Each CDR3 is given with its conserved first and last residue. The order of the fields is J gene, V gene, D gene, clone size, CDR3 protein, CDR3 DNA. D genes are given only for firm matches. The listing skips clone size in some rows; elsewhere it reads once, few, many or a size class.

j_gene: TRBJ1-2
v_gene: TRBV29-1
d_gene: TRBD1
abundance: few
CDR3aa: CSVEDPRTGGKGYTF
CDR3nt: TGCAGCGTTGAAGATCCCCGGACAGGGGGCAAAGGCTACACCTTC

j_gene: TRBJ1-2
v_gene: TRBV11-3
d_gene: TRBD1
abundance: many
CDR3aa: CASSRAGRGYTF
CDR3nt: TGTGCCAGCAGCCGTGCGGGCAGGGGGTACACCTTC

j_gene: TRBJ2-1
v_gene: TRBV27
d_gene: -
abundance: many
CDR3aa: CASSLDTTGVEQFF
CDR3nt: TGTGCCAGCAGTTTAGATACTACGGGAGTTGAGCAGTTCTTC

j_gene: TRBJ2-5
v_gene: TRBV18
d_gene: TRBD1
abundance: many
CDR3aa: CASSPPDRGGETQYF
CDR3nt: TGTGCCAGCTCACCGCCTGACAGGGGAGGAGAGACCCAGTACTTC

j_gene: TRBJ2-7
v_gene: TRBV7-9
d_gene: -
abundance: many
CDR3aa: CASSLPDRDSYEQYF
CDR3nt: TGTGCCAGCAGCTTACCCGACAGGGACTCATACGAGCAGTACTTC

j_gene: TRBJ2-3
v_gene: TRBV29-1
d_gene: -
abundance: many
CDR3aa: CSVDRGWSDTQYF
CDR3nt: TGCAGCGTTGATCGGGGATGGTCAGATACGCAGTATTTT

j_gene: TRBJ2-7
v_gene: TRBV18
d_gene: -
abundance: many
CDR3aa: CASSPPGLNYEQYF
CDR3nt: TGTGCCAGCTCACCACCGGGACTGAACTACGAGCAGTACTTC

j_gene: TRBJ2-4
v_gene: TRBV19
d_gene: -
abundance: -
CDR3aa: CASSSLPGRQYF
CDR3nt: TGTGCCAGTAGTAGCCTGCCGGGACGGCAGTACTTC

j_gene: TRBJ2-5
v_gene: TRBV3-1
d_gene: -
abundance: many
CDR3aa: CASSGDQETQYF
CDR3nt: TGTGCCAGCAGCGGAGATCAAGAGACCCAGTACTTC

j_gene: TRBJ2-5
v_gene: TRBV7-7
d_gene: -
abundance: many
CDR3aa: CASSLAQSYQETQYF
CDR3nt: TGTGCCAGCAGCTTAGCACAGAGTTACCAAGAGACCCAGTACTTC

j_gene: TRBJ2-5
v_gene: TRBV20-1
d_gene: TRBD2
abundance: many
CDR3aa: CSARLAGGLETQYF
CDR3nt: TGCAGTGCCAGACTAGCGGGGGGGCTGGAGACCCAGTACTTC

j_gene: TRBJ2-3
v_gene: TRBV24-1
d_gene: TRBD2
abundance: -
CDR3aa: CATSDLPLAGQYTDTQYF
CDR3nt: TGTGCCACCAGTGATTTGCCCCTAGCGGGTCAATACACAGATACGCAGTATTTT

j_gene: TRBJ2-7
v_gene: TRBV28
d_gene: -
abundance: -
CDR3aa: CASSIPGQVSSYEQYF
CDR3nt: TGTGCCAGCAGTATACCGGGACAAGTGAGCTCCTACGAGCAGTACTTC

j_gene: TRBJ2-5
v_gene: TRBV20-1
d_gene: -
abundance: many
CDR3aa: CSASVAPQETQYF
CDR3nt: TGCAGTGCTAGCGTAGCGCCCCAAGAGACCCAGTACTTC

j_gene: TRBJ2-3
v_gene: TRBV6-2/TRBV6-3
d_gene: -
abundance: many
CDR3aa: CASSYRIKLNAQYF
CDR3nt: TGTGCCAGCAGTTACCGAATAAAGCTGAACGCGCAGTATTTT

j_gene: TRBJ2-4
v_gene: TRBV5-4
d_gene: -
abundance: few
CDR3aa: CASSWDSQSDIQYF
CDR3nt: TGTGCCAGCAGCTGGGACTCCCAATCGGACATTCAGTACTTC

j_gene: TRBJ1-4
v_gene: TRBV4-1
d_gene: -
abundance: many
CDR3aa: CASSQEGVHNEKLFF
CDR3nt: TGCGCCAGCAGCCAAGAAGGGGTCCATAATGAAAAACTGTTTTTT

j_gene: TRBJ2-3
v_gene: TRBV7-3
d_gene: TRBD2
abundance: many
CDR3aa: CASSSERGVTDTQYF
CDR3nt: TGTGCCAGCAGCTCCGAGCGGGGGGTCACAGATACGCAGTATTTT

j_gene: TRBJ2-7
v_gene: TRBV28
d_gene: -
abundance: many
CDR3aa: CASSWLQGRGGEQYF
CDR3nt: TGTGCCAGCAGTTGGCTACAGGGGAGGGGCGGCGAGCAGTACTTC

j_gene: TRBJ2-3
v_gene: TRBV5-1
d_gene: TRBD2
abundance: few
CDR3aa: CATSPGLATDTQYF
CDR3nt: TGCGCCACCTCCCCGGGACTAGCGACAGATACGCAGTATTTT

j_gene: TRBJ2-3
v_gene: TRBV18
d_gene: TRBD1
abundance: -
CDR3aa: CASSATQGVGDTQYF
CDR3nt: TGTGCCAGCTCAGCAACACAGGGGGTCGGAGATACGCAGTATTTT

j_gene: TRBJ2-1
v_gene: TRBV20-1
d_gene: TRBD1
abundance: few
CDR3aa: CSAGPRQGRTYNEQFF
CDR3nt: TGCAGTGCTGGACCTCGACAGGGTAGGACCTACAATGAGCAGTTCTTC

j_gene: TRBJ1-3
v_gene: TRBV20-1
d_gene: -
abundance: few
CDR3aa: CSARWGGGNTIYF
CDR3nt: TGCAGTGCTAGATGGGGGGGAGGGAACACCATATATTTT

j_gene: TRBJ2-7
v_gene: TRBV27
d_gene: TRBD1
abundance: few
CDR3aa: CASSPGQGIYEQYF
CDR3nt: TGTGCCAGCAGTCCGGGACAGGGGATCTACGAGCAGTACTTC

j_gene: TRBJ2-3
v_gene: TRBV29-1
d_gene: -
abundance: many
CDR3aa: CSVEERLGADTQYF
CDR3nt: TGCAGCGTTGAAGAAAGGTTAGGGGCAGATACGCAGTATTTT

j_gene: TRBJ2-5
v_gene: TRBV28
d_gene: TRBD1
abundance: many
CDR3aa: CASSLGTGRVGETQYF
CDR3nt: TGTGCCAGCAGTTTGGGGACAGGGCGGGTCGGGGAGACCCAGTACTTC

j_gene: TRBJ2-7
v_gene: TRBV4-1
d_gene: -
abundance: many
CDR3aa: CASSQVSGALYEQYF
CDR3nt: TGCGCCAGCAGCCAAGTCTCAGGGGCCCTCTACGAGCAGTACTTC

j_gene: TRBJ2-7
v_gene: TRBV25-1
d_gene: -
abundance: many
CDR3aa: CASSEPREGDSEQYF
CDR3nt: TGTGCCAGCAGTGAACCGCGCGAGGGGGATAGCGAGCAGTACTTC

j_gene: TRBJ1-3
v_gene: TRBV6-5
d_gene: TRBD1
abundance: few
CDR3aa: CASSYFGDSTDTIYF
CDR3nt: TGTGCCAGCAGTTACTTCGGGGACAGTACGGACACCATATATTTT

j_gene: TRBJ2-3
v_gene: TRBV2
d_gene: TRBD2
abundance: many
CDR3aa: CARTGLAGGPATDTQYF
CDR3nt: TGTGCCAGGACGGGACTAGCGGGGGGGCCTGCCACAGATACGCAGTATTTT

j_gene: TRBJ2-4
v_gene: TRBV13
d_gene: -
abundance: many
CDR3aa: CASSLGGRGAKNIQYF
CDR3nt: TGTGCCAGCAGCTTAGGGGGCAGGGGAGCCAAAAACATTCAGTACTTC

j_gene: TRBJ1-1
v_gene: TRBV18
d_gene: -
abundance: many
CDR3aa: CASSPNVLGSLNTEAFF
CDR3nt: TGTGCCAGCTCACCCAATGTCCTGGGATCATTGAACACTGAAGCTTTCTTT

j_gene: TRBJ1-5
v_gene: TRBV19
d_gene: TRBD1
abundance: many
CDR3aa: CASTAQGAQFSNQPQHF
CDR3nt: TGTGCCAGTACCGCCCAGGGGGCCCAATTTAGCAATCAGCCCCAGCATTTT

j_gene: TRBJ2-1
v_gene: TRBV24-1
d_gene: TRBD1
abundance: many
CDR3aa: CATSDNPGQGADEQFF
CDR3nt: TGTGCCACCAGTGATAATCCGGGACAGGGGGCTGATGAGCAGTTCTTC

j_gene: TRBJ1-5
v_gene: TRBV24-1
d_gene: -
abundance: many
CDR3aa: CATSADSSNQPQHF
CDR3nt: TGTGCCACCAGTGCCGACAGTAGCAATCAGCCCCAGCATTTT

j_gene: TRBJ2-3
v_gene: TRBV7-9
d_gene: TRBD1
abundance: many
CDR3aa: CARGQLTDTQYF
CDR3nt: TGTGCCAGGGGACAGCTGACAGATACGCAGTATTTT

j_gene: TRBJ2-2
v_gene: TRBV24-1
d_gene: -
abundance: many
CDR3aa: CATSDFLVGTGELFF
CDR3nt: TGTGCCACCAGTGATTTTTTGGTAGGGACCGGGGAGCTGTTTTTT

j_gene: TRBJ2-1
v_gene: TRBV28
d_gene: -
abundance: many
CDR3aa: CASSPYNRENEQFF
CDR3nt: TGTGCCAGCAGCCCCTATAACAGGGAGAATGAGCAGTTCTTC

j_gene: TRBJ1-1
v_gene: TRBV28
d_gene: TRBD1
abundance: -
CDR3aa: CASTGQGGSNTEAFF
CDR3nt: TGTGCCAGCACTGGACAGGGGGGTTCGAACACTGAAGCTTTCTTT

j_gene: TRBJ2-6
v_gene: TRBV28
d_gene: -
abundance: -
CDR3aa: CASGGIGLSGANVLTF
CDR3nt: TGTGCCAGCGGGGGAATAGGCCTCTCTGGGGCCAACGTCCTGACTTTC